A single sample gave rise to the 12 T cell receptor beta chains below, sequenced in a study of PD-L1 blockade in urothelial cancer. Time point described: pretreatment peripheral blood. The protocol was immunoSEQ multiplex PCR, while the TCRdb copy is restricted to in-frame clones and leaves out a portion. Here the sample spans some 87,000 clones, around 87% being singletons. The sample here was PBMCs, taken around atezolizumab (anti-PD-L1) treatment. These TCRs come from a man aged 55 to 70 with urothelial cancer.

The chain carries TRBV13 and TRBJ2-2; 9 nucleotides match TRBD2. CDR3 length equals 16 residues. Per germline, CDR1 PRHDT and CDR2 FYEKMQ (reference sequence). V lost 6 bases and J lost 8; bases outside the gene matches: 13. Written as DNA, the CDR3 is TGTGCCAGCAGTCGAATCCCGGGACTAGCAAATGGGGAGCTGTTTTTT. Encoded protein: CASSRIPGLANGELFF.

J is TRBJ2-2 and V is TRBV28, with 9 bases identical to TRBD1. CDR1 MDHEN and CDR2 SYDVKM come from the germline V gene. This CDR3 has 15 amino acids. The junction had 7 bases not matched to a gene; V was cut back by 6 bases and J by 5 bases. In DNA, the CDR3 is TGTGCCAGCAGGCCGGGACAGGGAAATACCGGGGAGCTGTTTTTT. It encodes CASRPGQGNTGELFF. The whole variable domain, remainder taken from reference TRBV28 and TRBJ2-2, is DVKVTQSSRYLVKRTGEKVFLECVQDMDHENMFWYRQDPGLGLRLIYFSYDVKMKEKGDIPEGYSVSREKKERFSLILESASTNQTSMYLCASRPGQGNTGELFFGEGSRLTVL.

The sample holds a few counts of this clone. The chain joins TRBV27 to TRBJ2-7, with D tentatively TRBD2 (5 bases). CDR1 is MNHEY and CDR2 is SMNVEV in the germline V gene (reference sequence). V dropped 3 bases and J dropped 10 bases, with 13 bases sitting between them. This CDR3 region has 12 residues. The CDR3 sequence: CASSFPRGEQYF. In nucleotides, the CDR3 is TGTGCCAGCAGTTTCCCTCGGGGAGAACAGTACTTC.

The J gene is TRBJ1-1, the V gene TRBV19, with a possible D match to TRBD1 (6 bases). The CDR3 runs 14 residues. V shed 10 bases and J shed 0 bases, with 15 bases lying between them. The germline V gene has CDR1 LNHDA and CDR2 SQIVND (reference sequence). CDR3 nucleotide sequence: TGTGCCACAACAGGGAGAGGCATGAACACTGAAGCTTTCTTT. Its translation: CATTGRGMNTEAFF.

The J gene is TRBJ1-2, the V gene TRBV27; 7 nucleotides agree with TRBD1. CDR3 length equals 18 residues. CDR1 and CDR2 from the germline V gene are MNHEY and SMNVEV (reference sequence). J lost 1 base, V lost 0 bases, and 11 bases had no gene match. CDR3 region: CASSLSADRAVVNYGYTF. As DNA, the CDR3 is TGTGCCAGCAGTTTATCGGCCGACAGGGCGGTTGTTAACTATGGCTACACCTTC.

The CDR3 protein is CASSKAPFGTEREKLFF. The CDR3 coding sequence is TGCGCCAGCAGCAAAGCTCCCTTCGGGACAGAGCGTGAAAAACTGTTTTTT. V gene TRBV5-1 combines with J gene TRBJ1-4; TRBD1 agrees at 7 bases. Per the germline V gene, CDR1 is SGHRS and CDR2 is YFSETQ. V dropped 4 bases and J dropped 7; count of bases not matched to a gene: 16. The CDR3 is 17 residues long.

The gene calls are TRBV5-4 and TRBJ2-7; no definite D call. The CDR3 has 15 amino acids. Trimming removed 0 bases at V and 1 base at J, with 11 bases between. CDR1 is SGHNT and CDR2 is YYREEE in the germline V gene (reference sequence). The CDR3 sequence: CASSLEGVQSYEQYF. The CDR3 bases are TGTGCCAGCAGCTTGGAAGGTGTACAGTCCTACGAGCAGTACTTC.

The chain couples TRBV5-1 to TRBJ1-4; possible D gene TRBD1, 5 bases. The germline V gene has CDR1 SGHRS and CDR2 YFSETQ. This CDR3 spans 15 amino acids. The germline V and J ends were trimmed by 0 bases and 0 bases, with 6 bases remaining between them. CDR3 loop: CASSLVGATNEKLFF. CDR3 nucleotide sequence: TGCGCCAGCAGCTTGGTAGGGGCAACTAATGAAAAACTGTTTTTT. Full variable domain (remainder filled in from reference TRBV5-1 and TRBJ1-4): KAGVTQTPRYLIKTRGQQVTLSCSPISGHRSVSWYQQTPGQGLQFLFEYFSETQRNKGNFPGRFSGRQFSNSRSEMNVSTLELGDSALYLCASSLVGATNEKLFFGSGTQLSVL.

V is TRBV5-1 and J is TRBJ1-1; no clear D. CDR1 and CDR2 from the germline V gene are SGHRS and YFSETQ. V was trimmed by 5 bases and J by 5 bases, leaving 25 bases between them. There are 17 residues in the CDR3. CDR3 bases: TGCGCCAGCAGTCCCCGGCAGGTCCTATCGCCAGGAACTGAAGCTTTCTTT. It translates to CASSPRQVLSPGTEAFF.

The CDR3 is CASSPRGTTGTEAFF. As DNA, the CDR3 is TGTGCCAGCAGCCCTCGAGGGACAACCGGTACTGAAGCTTTCTTT. The chain carries TRBV14 and TRBJ1-1; TRBD1 is a possible D gene (6 bases). The germline V gene encodes CDR1 SGHDN and CDR2 FVKESK. The ends were cut back, 4 bases at V and 5 bases at J, with 17 bases in the middle. This CDR3 spans 15 amino acids. The variable domain in full, with the rest retrieved from reference TRBV14 and TRBJ1-1, is EAGVTQFPSHSVIEKGQTVTLRCDPISGHDNLYWYRRVMGKEIKFLLHFVKESKQDESGMPNNRFLAERTGGTYSTLKVQPAELEDSGVYFCASSPRGTTGTEAFFGQGTRLTVV.

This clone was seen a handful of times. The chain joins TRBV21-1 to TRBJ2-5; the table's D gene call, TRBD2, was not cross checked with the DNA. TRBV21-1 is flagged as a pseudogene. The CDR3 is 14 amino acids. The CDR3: CASSKGGCQETQYF. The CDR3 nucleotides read TGTGCCAGCAGCAAGGGGGGTTGCCAAGAGACCCAGTACTTC.

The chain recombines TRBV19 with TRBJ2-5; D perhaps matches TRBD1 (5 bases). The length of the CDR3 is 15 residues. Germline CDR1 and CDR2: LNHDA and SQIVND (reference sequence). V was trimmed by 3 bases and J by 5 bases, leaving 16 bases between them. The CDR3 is CASSIVKGSWETQYF. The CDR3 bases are TGTGCCAGTAGTATTGTAAAGGGGTCATGGGAGACCCAGTACTTC.